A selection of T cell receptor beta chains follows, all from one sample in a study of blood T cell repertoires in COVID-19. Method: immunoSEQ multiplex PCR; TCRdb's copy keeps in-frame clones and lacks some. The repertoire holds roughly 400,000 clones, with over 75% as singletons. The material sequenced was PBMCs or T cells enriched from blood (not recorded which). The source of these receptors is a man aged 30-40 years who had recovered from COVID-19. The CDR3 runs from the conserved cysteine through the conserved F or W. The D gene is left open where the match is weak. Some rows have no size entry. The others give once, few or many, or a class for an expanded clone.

CASTGGYEQYF,TGTGCCAGCACGGGAGGCTACGAGCAGTACTTC,TRBD2,TRBV6-5,-,11,TRBJ2-7
CASSLAGAYEQYF,TGTGCCAGCAGCCTAGCGGGAGCGTACGAGCAGTACTTC,TRBD2,TRBV25-1,-,13,TRBJ2-7
CASRASGAGNEQFF,TGTGCCAGCAGGGCTAGCGGCGCTGGAAATGAGCAGTTCTTC,TRBD2,TRBV7-3,-,14,TRBJ2-1
CATSEGGHDGYTF,TGTGCCACCAGTGAGGGGGGGCATGATGGCTACACCTTC,-,TRBV24-1,-,13,TRBJ1-2
CASRRDRDTYNEQFF,TGCGCCAGCAGGAGGGACAGAGATACCTACAATGAGCAGTTCTTC,TRBD1,TRBV5-1,-,15,TRBJ2-1
CASSQGTSGTGELFF,TGTGCCAGCAGCCAAGGGACTAGCGGCACCGGGGAGCTGTTTTTT,TRBD2,TRBV3-1/TRBV3-2,-,15,TRBJ2-2
CASSPPFASRLAKNIQYF,TGTGCCAGCAGCCCCCCATTTGCTAGCAGATTAGCCAAAAACATTCAGTACTTC,-,TRBV7-9,-,18,TRBJ2-4
CASSQGGAGTYNEQFF,TGTGCCAGCAGCCAAGGGGGTGCGGGTACCTACAATGAGCAGTTCTTC,-,TRBV3-1/TRBV3-2,-,16,TRBJ2-1
CASSEEGRSDTQYF,TGTGCCAGCAGTGAAGAGGGAAGGTCAGATACGCAGTATTTT,-,TRBV6-4,-,14,TRBJ2-3
CASSLLLPGQEVGYTF,TGTGCCAGCAGTTTATTATTGCCAGGGCAAGAGGTGGGCTACACCTTC,-,TRBV28,once,16,TRBJ1-2
CASSLVTSGSEQYF,TGTGCCAGCAGCTTAGTGACTAGCGGGAGCGAGCAGTACTTC,TRBD2,TRBV11-2,-,14,TRBJ2-7
CASGRTGGSPLHF,TGTGCCAGCGGCAGGACAGGGGGCTCACCCCTCCACTTT,TRBD1,TRBV12-3/TRBV12-4,-,13,TRBJ1-6
CASRRTANTGELFF,TGTGCCAGCAGAAGGACAGCCAACACCGGGGAGCTGTTTTTT,-,TRBV6-5,once,14,TRBJ2-2
CASSQKLAGETQYF,TGTGCCAGCAGCCAAAAACTAGCCGGGGAGACCCAGTACTTC,-,TRBV3-1/TRBV3-2,-,14,TRBJ2-5
CASKHRGQGSGGELFF,TGTGCCAGTAAACACAGGGGTCAGGGTTCCGGCGGGGAGCTGTTTTTT,TRBD1,TRBV19,few,16,TRBJ2-2
CASRLDVAPAGGRAYEQYF,TGTGCAAGTCGCTTAGATGTCGCCCCCGCCGGAGGGCGAGCCTACGAGCAGTACTTC,-,TRBV12-2,-,19,TRBJ2-7
CASSPTTSSGGYNEQFF,TGCGCCAGCAGCCCCACCACGTCCAGCGGGGGGTACAATGAGCAGTTCTTC,TRBD2,TRBV5-1,-,17,TRBJ2-1
CASRDRGRETQYF,TGTGCCAGCAGGGACAGGGGCAGGGAGACCCAGTACTTC,TRBD1,TRBV19,-,13,TRBJ2-5
CASSLGLAGGRPYEQYF,TGTGCCAGCAGCTTGGGTCTAGCGGGAGGACGCCCCTACGAGCAGTACTTC,TRBD2,TRBV5-6,once,17,TRBJ2-7
CASSLGSVGYGYTF,TGTGCCAGCAGCTTAGGTTCGGTTGGCTATGGCTACACCTTC,-,TRBV7-8,-,14,TRBJ1-2
CATQPTGDEQFF,TGTGCCACCCAACCGACAGGCGATGAGCAGTTCTTC,-,TRBV10-3,-,12,TRBJ2-1
CATRQGAGETQYF,TGCGCCACCAGACAGGGGGCTGGAGAGACCCAGTACTTC,TRBD1,TRBV10-2,-,13,TRBJ2-5
CASSPTGDHYNEQFF,TGTGCCAGTTCCCCAACAGGGGACCATTACAATGAGCAGTTCTTC,TRBD1,TRBV9,-,15,TRBJ2-1
CASSSANTIYF,TGTGCCAGTAGTAGCGCAAACACCATATATTTT,-,TRBV19,-,11,TRBJ1-3
CASRNRALEQYF,TGTGCCAGCAGGAACAGGGCCCTGGAGCAGTACTTC,-,TRBV6-5,once,12,TRBJ2-7
CASSPRHAYNEQFF,TGTGCCAGCTCACCGAGACATGCCTACAATGAGCAGTTCTTC,-,TRBV18,once,14,TRBJ2-1
CASSPGPRVSGKADTQYF,TGTGCCAGCAGCCCCGGCCCCCGGGTAAGCGGGAAGGCAGATACGCAGTATTTT,TRBD2,TRBV7-3,-,18,TRBJ2-3
CASSYSEGARDSPLHF,TGTGCCAGCAGTTACTCAGAGGGGGCGCGTGATTCACCCCTCCACTTT,TRBD1,TRBV6-5,-,16,TRBJ1-6
CASSPSRDRINEQFF,TGTGCCAGCAGCCCTTCCCGGGACAGAATTAATGAGCAGTTCTTC,TRBD1,TRBV7-3,-,15,TRBJ2-1
CASGLGTDGGYTF,TGTGCTAGTGGTTTGGGTACAGATGGGGGCTACACCTTC,-,TRBV12-5,once,13,TRBJ1-2
CASSRRTGRGNTIYF,TGTGCCAGCAGCAGACGGACAGGGCGGGGAAACACCATATATTTT,TRBD1,TRBV7-8,once,15,TRBJ1-3
CASSTQSRFHYYGYTF,TGTGCCAGCAGTACCCAATCCCGCTTCCACTACTATGGCTACACCTTC,-,TRBV28,-,16,TRBJ1-2
CASSLEGSSYNEQFF,TGCGCCAGCAGCTTAGAGGGAAGCTCCTACAATGAGCAGTTCTTC,-,TRBV5-1,-,15,TRBJ2-1
CASSPRDRLYEQYF,TGTGCCAGCAGCCCGCGGGACAGGCTCTACGAGCAGTACTTC,TRBD1,TRBV7-8,-,14,TRBJ2-7
CASSDQGADSNQPQHF,TGTGCCAGCAGCGACCAGGGGGCGGATAGCAATCAGCCCCAGCATTTT,TRBD1,TRBV5-4,-,16,TRBJ1-5
CASSSREQGNYEKLFF,TGCGCCAGCAGCAGTCGCGAACAGGGGAACTATGAAAAACTGTTTTTT,TRBD1,TRBV5-1,-,16,TRBJ1-4
CASSPRLAGGRGEQFF,TGTGCCAGCAGCCCACGACTAGCGGGAGGGAGGGGTGAGCAGTTCTTC,TRBD2,TRBV9,-,16,TRBJ2-1
CASKQLQGATGELFF,TGCGCCAGCAAGCAACTACAGGGTGCTACCGGGGAGCTGTTTTTT,-,TRBV5-1,-,15,TRBJ2-2